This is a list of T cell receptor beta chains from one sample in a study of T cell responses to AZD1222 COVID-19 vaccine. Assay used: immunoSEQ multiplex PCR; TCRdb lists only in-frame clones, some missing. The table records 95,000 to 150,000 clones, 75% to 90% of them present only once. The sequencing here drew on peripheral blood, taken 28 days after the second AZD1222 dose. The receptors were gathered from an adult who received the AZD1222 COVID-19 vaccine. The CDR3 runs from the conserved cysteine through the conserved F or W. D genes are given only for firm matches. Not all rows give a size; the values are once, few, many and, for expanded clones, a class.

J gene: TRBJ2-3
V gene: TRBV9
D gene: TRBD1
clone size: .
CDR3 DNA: TGTGCCAGCAGCGTAGAGGGGGCAGGACCCACAGATACGCAGTATTTT
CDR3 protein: CASSVEGAGPTDTQYF

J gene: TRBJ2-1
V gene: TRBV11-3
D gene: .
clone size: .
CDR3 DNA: TGTGCCAGCAGCTACCGGGACACTGAGCAGTTCTTC
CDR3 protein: CASSYRDTEQFF

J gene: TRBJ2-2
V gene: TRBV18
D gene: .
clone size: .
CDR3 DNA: TGTGCCAGCTCACCACGAGTACAGCCGAACACCGGGGAGCTGTTTTTT
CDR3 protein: CASSPRVQPNTGELFF

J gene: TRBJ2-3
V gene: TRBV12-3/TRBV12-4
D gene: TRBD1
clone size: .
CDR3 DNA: TGTGCCAGCAGACAGGGGGCAGATACGCAGTATTTT
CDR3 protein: CASRQGADTQYF

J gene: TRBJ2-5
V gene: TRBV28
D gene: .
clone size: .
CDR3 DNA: TGTGCCAGCAGTTCGTGGGGACCTGACGGAGAGACCCAGTACTTC
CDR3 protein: CASSSWGPDGETQYF

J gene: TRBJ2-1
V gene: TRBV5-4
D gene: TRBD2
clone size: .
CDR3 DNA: TGTGCCAGTCAACCGAACGGACTAGCGCGGAATGAGCAGTTCTTC
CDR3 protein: CASQPNGLARNEQFF

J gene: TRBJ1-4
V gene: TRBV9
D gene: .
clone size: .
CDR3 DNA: TGTGCCAGCAGCGTAGAGGGGTGGAGGGGCGGGAAACTGTTTTTT
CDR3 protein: CASSVEGWRGGKLFF

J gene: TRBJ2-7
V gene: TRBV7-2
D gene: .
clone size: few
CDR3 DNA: TGTGCCAGCAGCCCCGCCCATACACAGACCAGCTACGAGCAGTACTTC
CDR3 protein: CASSPAHTQTSYEQYF

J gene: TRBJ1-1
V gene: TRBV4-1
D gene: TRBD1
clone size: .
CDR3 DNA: TGCGCCAGCAGCCAGCAGACCGGGACAGGGAGGACTGAAGCTTTCTTT
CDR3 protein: CASSQQTGTGRTEAFF

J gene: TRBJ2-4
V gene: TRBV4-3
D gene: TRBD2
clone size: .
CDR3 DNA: TGCGCCAGCAGCCCGGGGACTAGCGGGGGGAAAAACATTCAGTACTTC
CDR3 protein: CASSPGTSGGKNIQYF

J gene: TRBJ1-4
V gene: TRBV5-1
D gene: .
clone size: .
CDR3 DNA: TGCGCCAGCAGCTTGGGGACCGGTGAAAAACTGTTTTTT
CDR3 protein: CASSLGTGEKLFF

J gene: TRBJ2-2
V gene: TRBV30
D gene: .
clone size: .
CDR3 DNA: TGTGCCTGGAGTGTGAGACGGAACACCGGGGAGCTGTTTTTT
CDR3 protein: CAWSVRRNTGELFF

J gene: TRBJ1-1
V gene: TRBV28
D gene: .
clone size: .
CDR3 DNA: TGTGCCAGCAGTTTGATTACTGGGGGTGACACTGAAGCTTTCTTT
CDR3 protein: CASSLITGGDTEAFF

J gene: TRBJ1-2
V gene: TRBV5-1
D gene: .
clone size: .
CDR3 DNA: TGCGCCAGCAGCTGGGGGGGTCGGCAGGCCTATGGCTACACCTTC
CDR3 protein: CASSWGGRQAYGYTF

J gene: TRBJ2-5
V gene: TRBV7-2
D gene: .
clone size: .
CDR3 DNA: TGTGCCAGCAGCTTAAGACAGGGAGGGACAGGCCAAGAGACCCAGTACTTC
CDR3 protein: CASSLRQGGTGQETQYF

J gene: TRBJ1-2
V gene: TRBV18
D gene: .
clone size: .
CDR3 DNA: TGTGCCAGCTCAGAGGTGGACTATGGCTACACCTTC
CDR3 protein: CASSEVDYGYTF

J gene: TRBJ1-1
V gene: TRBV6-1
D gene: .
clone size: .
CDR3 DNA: TGTGCCAGCAGTGAAGAGTCACAGAACACTGAAGCTTTCTTT
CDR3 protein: CASSEESQNTEAFF

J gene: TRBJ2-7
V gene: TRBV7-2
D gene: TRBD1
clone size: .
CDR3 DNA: TGTGCCAGCAGCCTCCGACACGGTAGCCGGGACAGTCACTACGAGCAGTACTTC
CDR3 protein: CASSLRHGSRDSHYEQYF

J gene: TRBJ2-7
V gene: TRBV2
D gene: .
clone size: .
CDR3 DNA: TGTGCCAGCAGTGGGAGTCAGGGAAGGACCTACGAGCAGTACTTC
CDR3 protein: CASSGSQGRTYEQYF

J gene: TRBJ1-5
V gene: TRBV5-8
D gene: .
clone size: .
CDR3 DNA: TGTGCCAGCAGCTTGGGGCAGAACAATCAGCCCCAGCATTTT
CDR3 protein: CASSLGQNNQPQHF

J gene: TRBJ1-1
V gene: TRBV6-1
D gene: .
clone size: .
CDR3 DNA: TGTGCCAGCAGTGCAGCGGCTAACACTGAAGCTTTCTTT
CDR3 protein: CASSAAANTEAFF

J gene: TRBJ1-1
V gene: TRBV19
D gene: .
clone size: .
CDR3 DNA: TGTGCCAGTAGTACGGGCAACACTGAAGCTTTCTTT
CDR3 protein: CASSTGNTEAFF

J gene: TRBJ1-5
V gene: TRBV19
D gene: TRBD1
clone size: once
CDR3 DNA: TGTGCCAGTAGGTGGGGATTCAGGGGGCGAGCCGCTCAGCCCCAGCATTTT
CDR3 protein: CASRWGFRGRAAQPQHF

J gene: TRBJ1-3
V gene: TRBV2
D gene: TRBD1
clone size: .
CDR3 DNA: TGTGCCAGCAGTGTACAGGGGTTCGCTGGAAACACCATATATTTT
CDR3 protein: CASSVQGFAGNTIYF

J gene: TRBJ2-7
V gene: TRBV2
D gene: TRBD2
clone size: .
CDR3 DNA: TGTGCCAGCAGTGTAGGACTAGTCCTGGACTACGAGCAGTACTTC
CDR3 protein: CASSVGLVLDYEQYF

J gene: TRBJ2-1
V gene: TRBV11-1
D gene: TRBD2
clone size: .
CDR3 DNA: TGTGCCAGCAGCTTAGAGCTTTCCGGGGGGAATCAGTTCTTC
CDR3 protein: CASSLELSGGNQFF

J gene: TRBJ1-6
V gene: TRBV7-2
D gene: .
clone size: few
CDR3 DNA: TGTGCCAGCAGCTTAAGTGTAAGGGCCTCCTATAATTCACCCCTCCACTTT
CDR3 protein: CASSLSVRASYNSPLHF

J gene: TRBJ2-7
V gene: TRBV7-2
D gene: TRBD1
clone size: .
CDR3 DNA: TGTGCCAGCAGCTTAACATTTCCGGGACAGGGGGCGGACGAGCAGTACTTC
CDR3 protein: CASSLTFPGQGADEQYF

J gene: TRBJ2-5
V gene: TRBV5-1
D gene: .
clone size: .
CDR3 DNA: TGCGCCAGCAGGAGTCCGTGGGCGGAGACCCAGTACTTC
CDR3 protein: CASRSPWAETQYF

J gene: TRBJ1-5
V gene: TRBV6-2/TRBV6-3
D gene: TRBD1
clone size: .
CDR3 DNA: TGTGCCAGCAGCTCCGGACAGGGAAGCACAAGACCCCAGCATTTT
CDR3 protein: CASSSGQGSTRPQHF

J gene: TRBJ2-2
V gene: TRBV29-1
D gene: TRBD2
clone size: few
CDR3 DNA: TGCAGCGTTGAAGAGTGGCGGGGGGCGGTCACCGGGGAGCTGTTTTTT
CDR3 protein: CSVEEWRGAVTGELFF

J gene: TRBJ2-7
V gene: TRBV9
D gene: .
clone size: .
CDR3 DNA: TGTGCCAGCAGCGTAGGAGGACGGAATTCCTACGAGCAGTACTTC
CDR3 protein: CASSVGGRNSYEQYF

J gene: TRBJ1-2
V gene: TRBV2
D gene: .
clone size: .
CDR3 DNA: TGTGCCAGCAGTGAAGGGCGGGGCTATGGCTACACCTTC
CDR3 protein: CASSEGRGYGYTF

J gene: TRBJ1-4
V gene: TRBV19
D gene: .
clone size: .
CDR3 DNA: TGTGCCAGTAGTATTAACAGGGTTCACGAAAAACTGTTTTTT
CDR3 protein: CASSINRVHEKLFF

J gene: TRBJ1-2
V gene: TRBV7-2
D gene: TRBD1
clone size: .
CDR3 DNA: TGTGCCAGCAGTCCAGTCCCACAGGGGGCGCGGTATGGCTACACCTTC
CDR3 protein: CASSPVPQGARYGYTF

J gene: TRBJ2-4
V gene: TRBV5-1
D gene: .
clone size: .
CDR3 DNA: TGCGCCAGCAGGAGGGAGACAGGAGCGAGTAAATGGTACTTC
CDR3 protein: CASRRETGASKWYF

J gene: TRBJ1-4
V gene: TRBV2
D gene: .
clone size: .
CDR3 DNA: TGTCAAAGGGGGGGCGTCGCTAATGAAAAACTGTTTTTT
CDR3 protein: CQRGGVANEKLFF

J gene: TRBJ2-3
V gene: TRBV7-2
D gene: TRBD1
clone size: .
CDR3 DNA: TGTGCCAGCAGCTCAAGAGGACAGGGAGGCACAGATACGCAGTATTTT
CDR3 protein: CASSSRGQGGTDTQYF

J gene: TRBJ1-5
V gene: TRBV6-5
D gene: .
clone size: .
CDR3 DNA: TGTGCCAGCAGTTCCCCAGGGTTTGGCAATCAGCCCCAGCATTTT
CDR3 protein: CASSSPGFGNQPQHF

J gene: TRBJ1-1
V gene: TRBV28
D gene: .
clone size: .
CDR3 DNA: TGTGCCAGCAGTTTGGGGAGACTTAACACTGAAGCTTTCTTT
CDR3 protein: CASSLGRLNTEAFF

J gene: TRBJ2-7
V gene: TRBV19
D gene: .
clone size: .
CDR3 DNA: TGTGCCAGTACCCCTCGGCCCGGACAGTTCCCGGTTTACGAGCAGTACTTC
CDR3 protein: CASTPRPGQFPVYEQYF

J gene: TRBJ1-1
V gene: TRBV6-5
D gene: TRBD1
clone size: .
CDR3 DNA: TGTGCCAGCAGGACAGGGCCCCCGAACACTGAAGCTTTCTTT
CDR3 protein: CASRTGPPNTEAFF

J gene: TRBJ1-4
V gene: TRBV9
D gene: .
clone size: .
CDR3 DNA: TGTGCCAGCAGCGCGAAGAGTGAAAAACTGTTTTTT
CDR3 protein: CASSAKSEKLFF